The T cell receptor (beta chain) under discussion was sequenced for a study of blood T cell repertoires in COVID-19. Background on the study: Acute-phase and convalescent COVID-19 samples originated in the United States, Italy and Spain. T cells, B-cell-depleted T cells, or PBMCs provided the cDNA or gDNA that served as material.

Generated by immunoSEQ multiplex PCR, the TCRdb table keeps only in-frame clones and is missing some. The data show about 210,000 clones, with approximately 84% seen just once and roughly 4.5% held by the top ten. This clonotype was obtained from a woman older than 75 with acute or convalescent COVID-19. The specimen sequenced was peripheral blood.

The CDR3 nucleotides read TGTGCCAGCAGCTCCGACGGACACGAGCAGTTCTTC. Translated: CASSSDGHEQFF. The V call is TRBV11-2, the J call TRBJ2-1; D possibly corresponds to TRBD1 (5 bases). CDR1 and CDR2 from the germline V gene are SGHAT and FQNNGV. The CDR3 sequence is 12 residues long. The V end lost 4 bases, the J end lost 10 bases, and 11 bases lay between the germline ends.